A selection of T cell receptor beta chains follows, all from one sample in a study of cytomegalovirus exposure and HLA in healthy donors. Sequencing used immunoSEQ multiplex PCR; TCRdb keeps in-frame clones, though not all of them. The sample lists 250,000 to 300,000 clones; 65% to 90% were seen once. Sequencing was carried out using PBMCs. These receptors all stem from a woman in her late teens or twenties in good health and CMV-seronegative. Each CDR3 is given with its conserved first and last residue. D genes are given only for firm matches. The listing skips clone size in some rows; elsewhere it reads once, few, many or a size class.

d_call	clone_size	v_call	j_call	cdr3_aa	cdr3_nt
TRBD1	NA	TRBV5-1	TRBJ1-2	CASSWGWTGAYGYTF	TGCGCCAGCAGCTGGGGGTGGACAGGGGCCTATGGCTACACCTTC
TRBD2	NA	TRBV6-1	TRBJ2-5	CASSEVVSGGREETQYF	TGTGCCAGCAGTGAAGTGGTTAGCGGGGGGAGGGAAGAGACCCAGTACTTC
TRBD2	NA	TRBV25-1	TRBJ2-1	CASRGSGGWHNEQFF	TGTGCCAGCAGGGGGAGCGGGGGGTGGCACAATGAGCAGTTCTTC
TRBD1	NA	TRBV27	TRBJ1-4	CASRDSGNEKLFF	TGTGCCAGTCGGGACAGCGGTAATGAAAAACTGTTTTTT
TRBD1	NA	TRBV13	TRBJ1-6	CASSLGQGVGSPLHF	TGTGCCAGCAGCTTAGGGCAGGGGGTCGGCTCACCCCTCCACTTT
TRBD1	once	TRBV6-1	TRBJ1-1	CASSERGDSQAFF	TGTGCCAGCAGTGAAAGGGGGGACAGTCAAGCTTTCTTT
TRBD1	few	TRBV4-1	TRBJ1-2	CASNTAGTGLGYTF	TGCGCCAGCAACACTGCCGGGACAGGGCTTGGCTACACCTTC
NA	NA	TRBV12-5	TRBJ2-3	CASGLGSGTSTDTQYF	TGTGCTAGTGGTTTAGGTTCGGGGACTAGCACAGATACGCAGTATTTT
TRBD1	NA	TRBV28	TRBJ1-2	CASSQNRDRAGYTF	TGTGCCAGCAGTCAGAACCGGGACAGGGCTGGCTACACCTTC
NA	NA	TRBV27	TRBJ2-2	CASSSWHRDTGELFF	TGTGCCAGCAGTTCTTGGCACAGGGACACCGGGGAGCTGTTTTTT
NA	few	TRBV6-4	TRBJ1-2	CASSPGEQSGYTF	TGTGCCAGCAGCCCCGGGGAGCAGAGTGGCTACACCTTC
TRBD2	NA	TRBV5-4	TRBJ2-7	CASRPSGSSAEQYF	TGTGCCAGCAGACCTAGCGGGAGCTCTGCCGAGCAGTACTTC
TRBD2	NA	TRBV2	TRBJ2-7	CASSYPGLAGYYEQYF	TGTGCCAGCAGTTACCCGGGACTAGCGGGGTACTACGAGCAGTACTTC
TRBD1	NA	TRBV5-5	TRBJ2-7	CASSIPKDRVYEQYF	TGTGCCAGCAGCATCCCGAAGGACAGGGTCTACGAGCAGTACTTC
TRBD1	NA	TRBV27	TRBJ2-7	CATMTGNEQYF	TGTGCCACCATGACAGGGAACGAGCAGTACTTC
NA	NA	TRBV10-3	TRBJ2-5	CAIMEAETQYF	TGTGCCATCATGGAGGCAGAGACCCAGTACTTC
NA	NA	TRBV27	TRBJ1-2	CASSLAPGPRTGYTF	TGTGCCAGCAGTCTAGCACCGGGCCCCAGGACTGGCTACACCTTC
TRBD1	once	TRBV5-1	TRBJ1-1	CASSFNRGADTEAFF	TGCGCCAGCAGCTTCAACAGGGGGGCGGACACTGAAGCTTTCTTT
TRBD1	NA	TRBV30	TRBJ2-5	CAWKQGAQETQYF	TGTGCCTGGAAACAGGGGGCGCAAGAGACCCAGTACTTC
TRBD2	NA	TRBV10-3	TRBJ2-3	CAISPSGENTDTQYF	TGTGCCATCAGCCCTAGCGGGGAAAACACAGATACGCAGTATTTT
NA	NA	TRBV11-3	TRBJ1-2	CASSIQTEADGYTF	TGTGCCAGCAGCATCCAGACAGAGGCTGATGGCTACACCTTC
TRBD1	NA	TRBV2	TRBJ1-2	CASRGGQGDYGYTF	TGTGCCAGCAGGGGGGGACAGGGGGACTATGGCTACACCTTC
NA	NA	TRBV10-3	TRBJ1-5	CAIKKGWGNQPQHF	TGTGCCATCAAAAAGGGGTGGGGCAATCAGCCCCAGCATTTT
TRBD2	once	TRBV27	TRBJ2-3	CASSSRLAGAIRDTQYF	TGTGCCAGCAGTTCACGACTAGCGGGTGCGATCCGGGATACGCAGTATTTT
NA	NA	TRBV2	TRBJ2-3	CASRSNMGHLSTDTQYF	TGTGCCAGCAGAAGTAACATGGGACACCTTAGCACAGATACGCAGTATTTT
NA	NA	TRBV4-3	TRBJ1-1	CASSLRTDRTEAFF	TGCGCCAGCAGCCTGCGGACAGACCGCACTGAAGCTTTCTTT
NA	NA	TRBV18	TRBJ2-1	CASTTTVRSYNEQFF	TGTGCCAGTACAACGACAGTTCGCTCCTACAATGAGCAGTTCTTC
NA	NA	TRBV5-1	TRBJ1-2	CASSLNRVNGYTF	TGCGCCAGCAGCTTAAACAGGGTAAACGGCTACACCTTC
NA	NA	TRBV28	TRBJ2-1	CASSLYSGFGEQFF	TGTGCCAGCAGTTTATATTCAGGGTTTGGTGAGCAGTTCTTC
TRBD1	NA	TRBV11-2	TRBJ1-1	CASGSTGKGTEAFF	TGTGCCAGCGGATCGACAGGGAAGGGCACTGAAGCTTTCTTT
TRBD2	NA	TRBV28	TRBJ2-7	CASSMTSGKSLYEQYF	TGTGCCAGCAGTATGACTAGCGGGAAATCCCTCTACGAGCAGTACTTC
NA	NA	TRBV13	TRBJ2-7	CASSPDRPPRGEQYF	TGTGCCAGCAGCCCCGACCGGCCCCCTCGGGGCGAGCAGTACTTC
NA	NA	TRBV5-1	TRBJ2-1	CASRELLKNYNEQFF	TGCGCCAGCAGGGAACTACTTAAGAATTACAATGAGCAGTTCTTC
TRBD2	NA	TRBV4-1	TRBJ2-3	CASSQPIVGLATDTQYF	TGCGCCAGCAGCCAACCGATCGTAGGACTAGCCACAGATACGCAGTATTTT
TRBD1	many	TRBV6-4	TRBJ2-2	CASSGTGDTGELFF	TGTGCCAGCAGTGGGACAGGGGACACCGGGGAGCTGTTTTTT
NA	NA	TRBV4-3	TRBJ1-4	CASSQDGGGTEKLFF	TGCGCCAGCAGCCAAGATGGGGGGGGGACTGAAAAACTGTTTTTT
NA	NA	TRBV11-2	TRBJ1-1	CASRAVGGPGTEAFF	TGTGCCAGCAGGGCGGTGGGGGGGCCGGGGACTGAAGCTTTCTTT
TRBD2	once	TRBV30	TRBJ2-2	CAWTMLTRESTGELFF	TGTGCCTGGACAATGTTAACGCGGGAGAGCACCGGGGAGCTGTTTTTT
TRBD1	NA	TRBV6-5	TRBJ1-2	CASSYAGTGSYGYTF	TGTGCCAGCAGTTACGCCGGGACAGGGAGCTATGGCTACACCTTC
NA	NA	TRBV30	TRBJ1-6	CAWSVQGSPLHF	TGTGCCTGGAGTGTACAGGGTTCACCCCTCCACTTT
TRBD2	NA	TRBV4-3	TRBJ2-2	CASSHGLAGGATTGELFF	TGCGCCAGCAGTCACGGACTAGCGGGGGGTGCTACCACCGGGGAGCTGTTTTTT
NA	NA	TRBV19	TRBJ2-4	CASSPSLEGARGNIQYF	TGTGCCAGTAGTCCATCCTTAGAAGGGGCCAGAGGAAACATTCAGTACTTC
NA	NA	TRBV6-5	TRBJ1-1	CASSYWQGNTEAFF	TGTGCCAGCAGTTACTGGCAGGGGAACACTGAAGCTTTCTTT
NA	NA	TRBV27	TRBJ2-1	CASSLVASVSYNEQFF	TGTGCCAGCAGTTTAGTGGCTAGCGTATCCTACAATGAGCAGTTCTTC
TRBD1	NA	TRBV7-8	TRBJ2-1	CASSPTGVSYNEQFF	TGTGCCAGCAGCCCGACAGGGGTTTCCTACAATGAGCAGTTCTTC
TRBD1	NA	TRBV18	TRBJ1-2	CASSPSGTGQNYGYTF	TGTGCCAGCTCACCATCGGGGACAGGGCAGAACTATGGCTACACCTTC
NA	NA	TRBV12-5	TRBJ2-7	CASGLGAPSSYEQYF	TGTGCTAGTGGTTTAGGGGCTCCAAGCTCCTACGAGCAGTACTTC
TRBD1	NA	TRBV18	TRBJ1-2	CASSPGQEKYGYTF	TGTGCCAGCTCACCGGGACAGGAGAAATATGGCTACACCTTC
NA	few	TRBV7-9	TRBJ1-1	CASSLPQLEAFF	TGTGCCAGCAGCTTACCCCAACTAGAAGCTTTCTTT
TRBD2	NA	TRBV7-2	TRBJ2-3	CASSWTSVGDTQYF	TGTGCCAGCAGCTGGACTAGCGTGGGAGATACGCAGTATTTT
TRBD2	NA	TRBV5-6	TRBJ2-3	CATRVWGGSAGTSTDTQYF	TGTGCCACCCGGGTCTGGGGAGGCTCAGCGGGGACTAGCACAGATACGCAGTATTTT
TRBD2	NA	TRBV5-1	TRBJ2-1	CASSLAGSGSGAYNEQFF	TGCGCCAGCAGCTTGGCGGGTAGCGGGAGCGGGGCCTACAATGAGCAGTTCTTC
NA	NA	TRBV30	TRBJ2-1	CAWSALPGRTYNEQFF	TGTGCCTGGAGTGCTTTGCCAGGGAGGACCTACAATGAGCAGTTCTTC
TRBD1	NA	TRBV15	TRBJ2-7	CATSRSGDSSYEQYF	TGTGCCACCAGCAGGTCCGGGGACAGTTCCTACGAGCAGTACTTC
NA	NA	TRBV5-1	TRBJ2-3	CASSLGQNTDTQYF	TGCGCCAGCAGCTTGGGACAGAATACAGATACGCAGTATTTT